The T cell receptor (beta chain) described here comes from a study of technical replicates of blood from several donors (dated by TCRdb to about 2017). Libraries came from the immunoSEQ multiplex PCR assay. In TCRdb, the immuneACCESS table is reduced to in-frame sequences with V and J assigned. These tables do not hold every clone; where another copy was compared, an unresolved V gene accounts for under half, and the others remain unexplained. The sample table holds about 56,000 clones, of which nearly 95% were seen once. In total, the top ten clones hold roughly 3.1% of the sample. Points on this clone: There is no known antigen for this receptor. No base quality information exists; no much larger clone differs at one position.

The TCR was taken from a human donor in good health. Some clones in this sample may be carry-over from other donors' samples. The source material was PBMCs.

At the DNA level, the sequence is TGTGCCAGCAGCTGGGGCCCGGAGACAGATACGCAGTATTTT. This gives the protein CASSWGPETDTQYF. The V and J genes are TRBV5-4 and TRBJ2-3; D gene: possibly TRBD1, on 5 matching bases. The CDR3 starts with the cysteine, ends with the phenylalanine, and has 14 residues. The read is trimmed to its CDR3 DNA, 42 bases read in frame from base 1. Sequences SGHNT (CDR1) and YYREEE (CDR2) are obtained from the germline V gene (reference sequence). Deletion took 3 bases off V and 3 bases off J, with a span of 11 bases between the germline ends.